The entry below describes one T cell receptor (beta chain). These data come from a study of OX40 agonist ivuxolimab in advanced cancers. Germline V gene lookup returns CDR1 LNHDA and CDR2 SQIVND (reference sequence). The CDR3 is 15 residues long. Trimming cost V 8 bases and J 5 bases; bases outside gene matches: 8. TCRdb's copy holds only in-frame clones and misses some; the assay was immunoSEQ multiplex PCR. The sample includes tens of thousands of clones, roughly 90% of them seen just once. This chain joins TRBV19 and TRBJ1-6; 8 bases map to TRBD1. This specimen consisted of CD4+ or CD8+ T cells sorted from blood, obtained in a trial of the OX40 agonist ivuxolimab. The clonotype comes from an adult with an advanced solid tumor such as melanoma, head and neck, liver or kidney cancer. The CDR3 sequence is CASGGQGTNNSPLHF. The CDR3 DNA is TGTGCCAGTGGCGGACAGGGAACCAATAATTCACCCCTCCACTTT.